The clone carrying this T cell receptor beta chain was observed a few times. The record originates from a study of OX40 agonist ivuxolimab in advanced cancers. The CDR3 contains 13 residues. With 8 bases removed from V and 2 bases from J, the gap between germline ends came to 12 bases. Germline lookup yields CDR1 MNHEY and CDR2 SVGAGI. The assay was immunoSEQ multiplex PCR, and TCRdb's table has in-frame clones only and misses some. Altogether around 100,000 clones are present, about 86% being singletons, with the ten largest covering around 5.5%. The sample here was CD4+ or CD8+ T cells sorted from blood, taken in a trial of the OX40 agonist ivuxolimab. The source of this sequence is an adult with an advanced solid tumor such as melanoma, head and neck, liver or kidney cancer. The J gene is TRBJ1-2, the V gene TRBV6-5; D not resolved. The CDR3 region has the DNA TGTGCCAGCCTTGAAGGGCCCAACTATGGCTACACCTTC. This gives the protein CASLEGPNYGYTF.